These T cell receptor beta chains were read from a single sample in a study of T cells in Graves' hyperthyroidism and ophthalmopathy. TCRdb recomputed calls from the multiplex PCR reads with MiXCR, one row per CDR3 protein. The sample holds 250,000 to 300,000 distinct CDR3 sequences; roughly 15% are singletons and the top ten take over 25%. The sequencing input was blood. The source is a woman between 50 and 59 years old with Graves' hyperthyroidism that later progressed to Graves' ophthalmopathy. The CDR3 runs from the conserved cysteine through the conserved F or W. D genes are given only for firm matches. Expanded clones get a size class; other rows say once, few or many, or leave the size out.

d_call j_call clone_size v_call cdr3_length cdr3_nt cdr3_aa
NA TRBJ2-1 many TRBV6-1 14 TGTGCCAGCAGTGATACACTAGTGCGCGATGAGCAGTTCTTC CASSDTLVRDEQFF
NA TRBJ2-6 few TRBV4-1 14 TGCGCCAGCAGCCAGTTTTCGGCAGCCAACGTCCTGACTTTC CASSQFSAANVLTF
NA TRBJ2-1 few TRBV7-9 15 TGTGCCAGCAGCGCCAGGGCCCTTACCTACAATGAGCAGTTCTTC CASSARALTYNEQFF
TRBD1 TRBJ1-1 many TRBV20-1 14 TGCAGTGCTCGCGTGGGACAGCCTAACACTGAAGCTTTCTTT CSARVGQPNTEAFF
NA TRBJ1-1 many TRBV28 12 TGTGCCAGCAGCCGATGGGGGTTTTCGGCTTTCTTT CASSRWGFSAFF
NA TRBJ1-5 many TRBV5-1 17 TGCGCCAGCAGCTTGGGCACTGGGACGATTGAGAATCAGCCCCAGCATTTT CASSLGTGTIENQPQHF
TRBD1 TRBJ1-1 many TRBV6-1 14 TGTGCCAGCAGAAAAAGACAGGGGATCACTGAAGCTTTCTTT CASRKRQGITEAFF
TRBD2 TRBJ2-7 many TRBV3-1 14 TGTGCCAGCAGCCAAGAAGCGGGAGTCCCTCGGCAGTACTTC CASSQEAGVPRQYF
NA TRBJ1-5 many TRBV20-1 15 TGCAGTGCCACCGACAGGACTTTAAGCAATCAGCCCCAGCATTTT CSATDRTLSNQPQHF
NA TRBJ1-3 few TRBV28 15 TGTGCCAGCAGTCCCACCTGGGGGATTGGAAACACCATATATTTT CASSPTWGIGNTIYF
TRBD1 TRBJ2-2 few TRBV20-1 13 TGCAGTGCCGGACAGGGGGCAAACGGGGAGCTGTTTTTT CSAGQGANGELFF
NA TRBJ1-1 many TRBV6-1 11 TGTGCCAGCAGCAGCATAGTGGGGGCTTTCTTT CASSSIVGAFF
NA TRBJ2-2 many TRBV12-3/TRBV12-4 15 TGTGCCAGCCTACAAGGGGGGGCGAACACCGGGGAGCTGTTTTTT CASLQGGANTGELFF
TRBD1 TRBJ1-5 many TRBV12-5 14 TGTGCTAGTGGTTTGGTACCAGGGGGTCAGCCCCAGCATTTT CASGLVPGGQPQHF
NA TRBJ2-7 many TRBV3-1 14 TGTGCCAGCAGCCCCCGTACAGGGATCTACGAGCAGTACTTC CASSPRTGIYEQYF
NA TRBJ1-5 few TRBV19 18 TGTGCCAGTAGTATAGCCTGGGGGGGTTGGAATAGCAATCAGCCCCAGCATTTT CASSIAWGGWNSNQPQHF
NA TRBJ2-6 NA TRBV5-5 19 TGTGCCAGCAGCTGGTCGCTAACAGGGATTGGCTCTGGGGCCAACGTCCTGACTTTC CASSWSLTGIGSGANVLTF